Below are 20 T cell receptor beta chains sequenced from a single sample in a study of T cell repertoires in cytomegalovirus infection. No antigen has been identified for these receptors. TCRdb reprocessed the reads with MiXCR, giving one entry per CDR3 protein. The sample yields 250,000 to 400,000 distinct CDR3 sequences, approximately 25% seen once. Sequenced material: cultured PBMCs, taken from culture after CMV antigen stimulation. The origin of the receptors is a human donor in good health (CMV status not recorded). Some clones in this sample may be carry-over from other donors' samples.

Here the CDR3 reads CASSQVVGSGGIQYF. The CDR3 coding sequence is TGCGCCAGCAGCCAAGTTGTCGGTAGCGGGGGCATTCAGTACTTC. The V call is TRBV4-3, the J call TRBJ2-4; 9 positions agree with TRBD2. The CDR3 contains 15 residues. J lost 9 bases, V lost 1 base, and 7 bases had no gene match. Germline CDR1 reads LGHNA; CDR2 reads YSLEER.

Only a few counts were recorded for this clonotype. V gene TRBV19 combines with J gene TRBJ1-2; possibly TRBD1 for D (5 bases). This CDR3 comprises 13 residues. The V gene's germline CDR1 is LNHDA and CDR2 SQIVND (reference sequence). V lost 10 bases to trimming and J lost 0 bases, with 12 bases between them. The CDR3 is CATGDLSNYGYTF. In DNA form, the CDR3 reads TGTGCCACCGGGGACCTCTCTAACTATGGCTACACCTTC.

This clonotype occurred a few times. The rearrangement uses TRBV20-1 and TRBJ1-2; TRBD1 matches at 10 bases. This CDR3 comprises 15 residues. Trimming removed 3 bases from V and 8 bases from J; junction bases left unmatched: 12. Looked up from germline, CDR1 is DFQATT and CDR2 is SNEGSKA (reference sequence). CDR3 residues: CSARIPGQGTGGYTF. CDR3 coding DNA: TGCAGTGCTAGGATACCGGGACAGGGGACTGGAGGCTACACCTTC.

With respect to this clonotype: A much larger clone differs by one base, so this may be a read error. The chain carries TRBV7-2 and TRBJ2-7, with TRBD2 identical over 7 bases. This CDR3 contains 15 residues. J lost 4 bases, V lost 8 bases, and 14 bases had no gene match. In germline, CDR1 is SGHTA, CDR2 FQGNSA. CDR3 bases: TGTGCCAGCGGCTCTTGGGCTAGCGGACCATACGAGCAGTACTTC. Translation: CASGSWASGPYEQYF.

This clonotype has just a few counts. The chain's CDR3 is CASSLAPGVNEQFF. In DNA, the CDR3 is TGTGCCAGCAGCTTAGCCCCAGGGGTCAATGAGCAGTTCTTC. This sequence joins TRBV7-8 and TRBJ2-1, with a weak D call TRBD1 (6 bases). There are 14 residues in the CDR3. The V end lost 0 bases, the J end lost 6 bases, and 9 bases lay between the germline ends. Germline CDR1 reads SGHVS; CDR2 reads FQNEAQ.

The chain uses TRBV6-5 and TRBJ2-7; no clear D. The germline V gene has CDR1 MNHEY and CDR2 SVGAGI. CDR3 length equals 15 residues. V lost 4 bases to trimming and J lost 1 base, with 14 bases between them. CDR3 coding DNA: TGTGCCAGCAGTTTTGGCGATCCTACGTCCTACGAGCAGTACGTC. This sequence encodes CASSFGDPTSYEQYV.

This clonotype has at least ten counts. The V gene is TRBV7-2, the J gene TRBJ2-3; 11 bases map to TRBD2. The CDR3 contains 17 residues. Germline values: CDR1 SGHTA, CDR2 FQGNSA. V lost 0 bases to trimming and J lost 2 bases; unmatched junction nucleotides: 4. Here the CDR3 reads CASSLAGTSGSTDTQYF. For the CDR3, the DNA is TGTGCCAGCAGCTTAGCGGGGACTAGCGGATCCACAGATACGCAGTATTTT. The complete variable domain, with remaining parts taken from reference TRBV7-2 and TRBJ2-3, reads GAGVSQSPSNKVTEKGKDVELRCDPISGHTALYWYRQSLGQGLEFLIYFQGNSAPDKSGLPSDRFSAERTGGSVSTLTIQRTQQEDSAVYLCASSLAGTSGSTDTQYFGPGTRLTVL.

This clonotype showed up just a few times. The rearrangement uses TRBV19 and TRBJ2-3, with D hard to call. The germline V gene encodes CDR1 LNHDA and CDR2 SQIVND (reference sequence). Trimming shortened V by 6 bases and J by 0 bases, and 13 bases separated the two germline ends. The CDR3 loop spans 15 amino acids. The CDR3 nucleotides are TGTGCCAGTAGCCCTGGGGTAGTTAGCACAGATACGCAGTATTTT. Its protein product is CASSPGVVSTDTQYF.

The chain recombines TRBV12-3 or TRBV12-4 with TRBJ1-2; TRBD1 is a possible D gene (5 bases). The CDR3 has 13 amino acids. Trimming left V 3 bases short and J 5 bases short, with 10 bases between. Written as DNA, the CDR3 is TGTGCCAGCAGTTTGGGGGTTGCATATGGCTACACCTTC. This encodes CASSLGVAYGYTF.

The rearrangement links TRBV29-1 to TRBJ1-3; D unclear. The CDR3 totals 13 residues. V gave up 4 bases and J gave up 3 bases, with 10 bases separating them. Germline V CDR1 and CDR2: SQVTM, ANQGSEA. The CDR3 DNA follows: TGCAGCGTTGTGATATCTAATGGAAACACCATATATTTT. Protein: CSVVISNGNTIYF.

This clonotype was picked up one time. The J gene is TRBJ2-1, the V gene TRBV7-4; 7 nucleotides agree with TRBD2. This CDR3 region has 16 residues. Germline trimming cut 5 bases from V and 6 bases from J; bases unmatched to any gene: 13. CDR1 is SGHVT, CDR2 SQSDAQ, per germline. DNA for the CDR3: TGTGCCAGCAGCCGACGCCCGGGAGGCCAAGGCAATGAGCAGTTCTTC. This sequence encodes CASSRRPGGQGNEQFF.

Concerning this clonotype itself: The junction and the germline gene differ at one end; a read error may be behind it. The V and J genes are TRBV6-2 or TRBV6-3 and TRBJ2-7; possible D gene TRBD1, 6 bases. CDR1 and CDR2 from the germline V gene are MNHEY and SVGEGT. The CDR3 totals 11 residues. The CDR3 region is CASSSLTGSNF. In DNA form, the CDR3 reads TGTGCCAGCAGTTCTTTGACAGGCTCTAACTTC.

Ten or more counts support this clonotype. The chain is built from TRBV7-3 and TRBJ1-1, with D maybe TRBD1 (6 bases). The V end was cut by 2 bases, the J end by 0 bases, with 16 bases between. Germline CDR1 reads SGHTA; CDR2 reads FQGTGA. CDR3 size: 17 residues. The DNA of the CDR3 is TGTGCCAGCAGCTTAGAGGGGACTGGGACAATGAACACTGAAGCTTTCTTT. Translated: CASSLEGTGTMNTEAFF.

The chain recombines TRBV6-1 with TRBJ1-1, with D possibly being TRBD1 (5 bases). Germline assignment: CDR1 MNHNS and CDR2 SASEGT. V shed 5 bases and J shed 1 base, with 11 bases lying between them. The CDR3 runs 14 residues. CDR3 DNA sequence: TGTGCCAGCAGTTTCCGGGACGCGAACACTGAAGCTTTCTTT. Protein sequence: CASSFRDANTEAFF.

The chain couples TRBV4-3 to TRBJ2-7; D might be TRBD1 or TRBD2, each matching 5 bases. Germline assignment: CDR1 LGHNA and CDR2 YSLEER. The CDR3 runs 18 residues. V was trimmed by 3 bases and J by 0 bases, leaving 21 bases between them. This CDR3 is CASSQGIKRGLPSYEQYF. DNA for the CDR3: TGCGCCAGCAGCCAGGGGATAAAACGGGGCCTACCCTCCTACGAGCAGTACTTC.

The genes are TRBV9 and TRBJ2-4; no reliable D call. CDR1 is SGDLS, CDR2 YYNGEE, per germline. Between the trimmed V and J ends, which lost 0 bases and 0 bases, there was a span of 10 bases. The CDR3 is made up of 16 amino acids. The CDR3: CASSVDSGSAKNIQYF. The CDR3 DNA sequence: TGTGCCAGCAGCGTAGATTCAGGTTCAGCCAAAAACATTCAGTACTTC.

V is TRBV7-9 and J is TRBJ2-7; D is possibly TRBD1 or TRBD2 (5 bases each). In germline, CDR1 is SEHNR, CDR2 FQNEAQ (reference sequence). The CDR3 loop spans 17 amino acids. V lost 5 bases and J 4 bases, leaving 24 bases between the germline ends. CDR3 region: CASSPQGDLPFSYEQYF. DNA for the CDR3: TGTGCCAGCAGCCCCCAAGGGGACCTACCTTTCTCTTACGAGCAGTACTTC.

There are many counts of this clonotype. The gene calls are TRBV7-3 and TRBJ2-1, with D uncertain. This CDR3 is built from 12 residues. The V end lost 4 bases, the J end lost 6 bases, and 7 bases lay between the germline ends. Looked up from germline, CDR1 is SGHTA and CDR2 is FQGTGA. This CDR3 reads CASSSGLNEQFF. CDR3 coding DNA: TGTGCCAGCAGCTCGGGTCTCAATGAGCAGTTCTTC.

The chain uses TRBV6-1 and TRBJ2-4, with TRBD2 identical over 7 bases. The CDR3 length is 15 residues. Looked up from germline, CDR1 is MNHNS and CDR2 is SASEGT. Unmatched junction bases numbered 12, after V lost 6 bases and J lost 7 bases. Written as DNA, the CDR3 is TGTGCCAGCAGCCGCGGAGGACTAGACAAGAACATTCAGTACTTC. Its translation is CASSRGGLDKNIQYF.

Many counts were recorded for this clonotype. This chain connects TRBV11-3 to TRBJ2-7; maybe TRBD2 (6 bases). The germline CDR1 and CDR2 sequences are SGHNT and YENEEA. The CDR3 has 13 residues. With 5 bases removed from V and 4 bases from J, the gap between germline ends came to 12 bases. CDR3: CASSLGTAYEQYV. The CDR3 DNA sequence: TGTGCCAGCAGCCTCGGGACTGCGTACGAGCAGTACGTC.